This passage covers 30 T cell receptor beta chains from one sample sequenced in a study of cytomegalovirus exposure and HLA in healthy donors. PCR was performed using 60 Vbeta and 13 Jbeta primers. The method was immunoSEQ multiplex PCR; TCRdb's version includes in-frame clones alone and lacks a portion of them. The sample holds some 110,000 clones, around 77% seen once. Sequenced material: PBMCs. The receptors come from a woman in her thirties or forties in good health and CMV-seropositive.

This chain links TRBV7-9 with TRBJ2-1, with TRBD2 identical over 15 bases. This CDR3 is built from 18 residues. Germline CDR1 is SEHNR and CDR2 is FQNEAQ (reference sequence). V lost 6 bases to trimming and J lost 6 bases; unmatched junction nucleotides: 12. DNA of the CDR3: TGTGCCAGCAGTCAGCCGGGACTAGCGGGAGGCCCACCCAATGAGCAGTTCTTC. It specifies CASSQPGLAGGPPNEQFF.

The chain links TRBV5-1 to TRBJ2-5; D is possibly TRBD1 (5 bases). The closer fit of TRBJ2-7 to the DNA end suggests the J call may be wrong. This CDR3 contains 15 residues. CDR1 is SGHRS and CDR2 is YFSETQ in the germline V gene. CDR3 amino acids: CASSVTVTSSYEQYF. CDR3 coding DNA: TGCGCCAGCAGCGTGACAGTAACCAGCTCCTACGAGCAGTACTTC.

CDR3 nucleotide sequence: TGTGCCAGCAGCCCCCTCGGGGCGGGAGCGGGGGAGCAGTACTTC. This translates into CASSPLGAGAGEQYF. The chain has TRBV7-3 and TRBJ2-7; 7 bases map to TRBD2. CDR3 size: 15 residues. V lost 5 bases, J lost 7 bases, and 14 bases stayed unmatched. The germline V gene encodes CDR1 SGHTA and CDR2 FQGTGA.

V gene TRBV28 combines with J gene TRBJ2-4; TRBD2 matches at 15 bases. Trimming at V came to 5 bases and at J to 6 bases, leaving 11 bases not matched to a gene. This CDR3 spans 18 amino acids. The germline CDR1 and CDR2 sequences are MDHEN and SYDVKM. CDR3 loop: CASSPSGLAGGPGNIQYF. CDR3 sequence (DNA): TGTGCCAGCAGTCCAAGCGGACTAGCGGGAGGGCCCGGAAACATTCAGTACTTC.

V and J are TRBV4-1 and TRBJ2-7; D is unclear. Germline CDR1 is MGHRA and CDR2 is YSYEKL. V was cut by 0 bases and J by 3 bases, with 3 bases left in between. The CDR3 sequence is 12 residues long. The CDR3 coding sequence is TGCGCCAGCAGCCAAGATCTCTACGAGCAGTACTTC. It encodes CASSQDLYEQYF.

The chain employs TRBV7-8 and TRBJ2-7; D is possibly TRBD2 (5 bases). The CDR3 has 18 residues. V lost 4 bases to trimming and J lost 0 bases, with 22 bases between them. The V gene's germline CDR1 is SGHVS and CDR2 FQNEAQ. CDR3 loop: CASSSVSGGRVSSYEQYF. In DNA, the CDR3 is TGTGCCAGCAGCTCAGTCAGTGGAGGACGGGTGAGCTCCTACGAGCAGTACTTC.

Notes on this clone: This sample also contains other DNA sequences that code for the same CDR3. J is TRBJ1-1 and V is TRBV2; D remains unclear. This CDR3 is built from 14 residues. Trimming left V 1 base short and J 5 bases short, with 11 bases between. CDR1 is SNHLY, CDR2 FYNNEI, per germline. DNA of the CDR3: TGTGCCAGCAGTGAAGTGGGAGTTGGGACTGAAGCTTTCTTT. It is translated as CASSEVGVGTEAFF.

This clone was counted between two and nine times. The chain employs TRBV7-3 and TRBJ1-2; D gene uncertain. Germline V gene lookup returns CDR1 SGHTA and CDR2 FQGTGA. The CDR3 is 16 amino acids. Between the trimmed V and J ends, which lost 5 bases and 4 bases, there was a span of 20 bases. CDR3: CASSPSPGRGIYGYTF. In DNA, the CDR3 is TGTGCCAGCAGCCCCTCTCCTGGACGGGGAATCTATGGCTACACCTTC.

CDR3 nucleotide sequence: TGTGCCAGCAGCTCTGGACAGGGCGAGTTCTTC. Translated: CASSSGQGEFF. The chain has TRBV5-6 and TRBJ2-1; 8 bases agree with TRBD1. Trimming at V came to 3 bases and at J to 14 bases, leaving 4 bases not matched to a gene. The CDR3 is made up of 11 amino acids. From germline, CDR1 is SGHDT and CDR2 YYEEEE.

The rearrangement links TRBV9 to TRBJ2-5; TRBD2 aligns across 9 bases. This CDR3 is built from 15 residues. Germline-derived CDR1 and CDR2 are SGDLS and YYNGEE. V dropped 3 bases and J dropped 5; count of bases not matched to a gene: 8. CDR3 residues: CASSEQGLAGETQYF. The CDR3 DNA sequence: TGTGCCAGCAGCGAACAGGGACTAGCTGGTGAGACCCAGTACTTC.

The J gene is TRBJ2-5, the V gene TRBV7-2; 7 nucleotides agree with TRBD1. CDR1 and CDR2 (germline): SGHTA, FQGNSA. The CDR3 sequence is 14 residues long. The V segment lost 5 bases and the J segment 7 bases; nucleotides outside the gene matches: 10. CDR3 sequence: CASSLQRGRVTQYF. The CDR3 region has the DNA TGTGCCAGCAGCCTCCAAAGGGGGCGCGTGACCCAGTACTTC.

The CDR3 sequence: CASSLTFDREGDTQYF. CDR3 nucleotide sequence: TGTGCCAGCAGCTTAACCTTTGACAGGGAAGGAGATACGCAGTATTTT. This chain joins TRBV7-3 and TRBJ2-3; 7 positions agree with TRBD1. After removal of 0 bases from V and 5 bases from J, the junction contained 8 bases not matched to a gene. The CDR3 is 16 amino acids. From germline, CDR1 is SGHTA and CDR2 FQGTGA.

The rearrangement links TRBV11-2 to TRBJ2-2; D is perhaps TRBD2 (6 bases). V lost 5 bases, J lost 3 bases, and 13 bases lay in between. The CDR3 length is 15 residues. Germline CDR1 is SGHAT and CDR2 is FQNNGV. The CDR3 loop reads CASSSLASDTGELFF. In nucleotides, the CDR3 is TGTGCCAGCAGCAGCCTAGCGTCCGACACCGGGGAGCTGTTTTTT.

DNA for the CDR3: TGCGCCAGCAGCCAACTAGCGGCAAACTCCTACGAGCAGTACTTC. Its translation is CASSQLAANSYEQYF. The chain recombines TRBV4-1 with TRBJ2-7; 7 bases are shared with TRBD2. Looked up from germline, CDR1 is MGHRA and CDR2 is YSYEKL. The CDR3 spans 15 residues. V lost 2 bases, J lost 0 bases, and 4 bases stayed unmatched.

V is TRBV7-8 and J is TRBJ2-3; TRBD2 aligns across 10 bases. The CDR3 is made up of 15 amino acids. Trimming at V came to 4 bases and at J to 1 base, leaving 2 bases not matched to a gene. CDR1 SGHVS and CDR2 FQNEAQ come from the germline V gene. CDR3 amino acids: CASSYGTSGTDTQYF. The CDR3 nucleotides are TGTGCCAGCAGCTACGGGACTAGCGGCACAGATACGCAGTATTTT.

Written as DNA, the CDR3 is TGTGCCAGCAGTTACTCGAAGAGGGCGCACTACAATGAGCAGTTCTTC. Protein: CASSYSKRAHYNEQFF. The rearrangement links TRBV6-5 to TRBJ2-1; possible D gene TRBD2, 5 bases. Germline lookup yields CDR1 MNHEY and CDR2 SVGAGI. The V gene lost 0 bases and the J gene lost 3 bases, with 12 bases spanning the gap. The CDR3 loop spans 16 amino acids.

This chain uses TRBV7-6 with TRBJ2-7; the match to TRBD2 covers 14 bases. CDR1 and CDR2 (germline): SGHVS, FNYEAQ. V lost 4 bases and J lost 5; bases outside the gene matches: 16. This CDR3 has 19 amino acids. The CDR3 spells CASSSTGLPGLAGVDEQYF. In DNA, the CDR3 is TGTGCCAGCAGCTCCACAGGTCTCCCGGGACTAGCGGGAGTTGACGAGCAGTACTTC. The whole variable domain, filled in from reference TRBV7-6 and TRBJ2-7, reads GAGVSQSPRYKVTKRGQDVALRCDPISGHVSLYWYRQALGQGPEFLTYFNYEAQQDKSGLPNDRFSAERPEGSISTLTIQRTEQRDSAMYRCASSSTGLPGLAGVDEQYFGPGTRLTVT.

The rearrangement links TRBV6-6 to TRBJ1-5; D is unresolved. The germline V gene encodes CDR1 MNHNY and CDR2 SVGAGI (reference sequence). CDR3 length equals 13 residues. V lost 6 bases, J lost 3 bases, and 9 bases lay in between. CDR3 in amino acids: CASSGLPNQPQHF. CDR3 in DNA: TGTGCCAGCAGCGGACTGCCCAATCAGCCCCAGCATTTT.

The chain couples TRBV9 to TRBJ2-2; 10 bases map to TRBD1. CDR3 size: 17 residues. Trimming removed 1 base from V and 1 base from J; junction bases left unmatched: 4. Germline V gene data show CDR1 as SGDLS and CDR2 as YYNGEE. As DNA, the CDR3 is TGTGCCAGCAGCGTACCTCGGACAGGGGGGAACACCGGGGAGCTGTTTTTT. Protein sequence: CASSVPRTGGNTGELFF.

The chain has TRBV28 and TRBJ1-1; TRBD1 might be the D (5 bases). Germline V gene lookup returns CDR1 MDHEN and CDR2 SYDVKM. The CDR3 spans 15 residues. Trimming pared 8 bases from V and 5 bases from J, leaving 21 bases between. In nucleotides, the CDR3 is TGTGCCAGCCGAGGGCGGGGGAGAATGGTAACTGAAGCTTTCTTT. Its protein is CASRGRGRMVTEAFF.

The chain employs TRBV7-9 and TRBJ1-2; TRBD1 agrees at 7 bases. V lost 5 bases to trimming and J lost 4 bases; unmatched junction nucleotides: 10. The germline V gene has CDR1 SEHNR and CDR2 FQNEAQ (reference sequence). This CDR3 has 15 residues. The CDR3 coding sequence is TGTGCCAGCAGCGTTAACAGGGGCCCTATCTATGGCTACACCTTC. This translates into CASSVNRGPIYGYTF.

CDR3 residues: CASSIFAGPSYEQYF. CDR3 DNA: TGTGCCAGTAGTATATTTGCGGGACCTTCCTACGAGCAGTACTTC. The rearrangement joins TRBV19 to TRBJ2-7; D might be TRBD2 (6 bases). CDR3 length: 15 amino acids. The germline V and J ends were trimmed by 2 bases and 1 base, with 12 bases remaining between them. Germline V CDR1 and CDR2: LNHDA, SQIVND (reference sequence).

This rearrangement joins TRBV5-4 to TRBJ1-2; D gene unclear. The CDR3 covers 13 residues. V was pared by 3 bases and J by 8 bases, with 14 bases between. In germline, CDR1 is SGHNT, CDR2 YYREEE (reference sequence). The CDR3 DNA reads as TGTGCCAGCAGCTCCGGACTGATCGGGGGCTACACCTTC. Its protein product is CASSSGLIGGYTF.

The rearrangement links TRBV7-3 to TRBJ2-5, with a tentative D call TRBD1 (6 bases). Germline-derived CDR1 and CDR2 are SGHTA and FQGTGA. V gave up 3 bases and J gave up 5 bases, with 16 bases separating them. CDR3 length: 15 amino acids. The DNA of the CDR3 is TGTGCCAGCAGCTTGGACAGCAGCCGGGTGGAGACCCAGTACTTC. Its protein product is CASSLDSSRVETQYF.

The chain recombines TRBV7-2 with TRBJ2-7, with D tentatively TRBD2 (6 bases). Germline CDR1 SGHTA, CDR2 FQGNSA. V lost 5 bases and J 5 bases, leaving 16 bases between the germline ends. The CDR3 has 14 amino acids. CDR3 bases: TGTGCCAGCAGCCTTAGCGGTGGGATCGACGAGCAGTACTTC. Its protein is CASSLSGGIDEQYF. The full variable domain, in which reference TRBV7-2 and TRBJ2-7 provide the parts outside the CDR3, is GAGVSQSPSNKVTEKGKDVELRCDPISGHTALYWYRQSLGQGLEFLIYFQGNSAPDKSGLPSDRFSAERTGGSVSTLTIQRTQQEDSAVYLCASSLSGGIDEQYFGPGTRLTVT.

The V gene is TRBV7-9, the J gene TRBJ2-1, with TRBD2 as a possible D gene (5 bases). V was cut by 1 base and J by 6 bases, with 16 bases left in between. CDR1 and CDR2 from the germline V gene are SEHNR and FQNEAQ (reference sequence). The CDR3 runs 16 residues. CDR3 in DNA: TGTGCCAGCAGCTTAGGATCAAGCGGACCCCCCAATGAGCAGTTCTTC. It yields the protein CASSLGSSGPPNEQFF.

This chain joins TRBV27 and TRBJ1-5; possibly TRBD1 for D (6 bases). V was trimmed by 8 bases and J by 3 bases, leaving 14 bases between them. Germline CDR1 reads MNHEY; CDR2 reads SMNVEV (reference sequence). This CDR3 has 14 amino acids. CDR3 DNA sequence: TGTGCCAGCTCCTCATGGGGGCACAATCAGCCCCAGCATTTT. Translation gives CASSSWGHNQPQHF.

This clone showed up just a few times. One end of the junction is discordant with germline, which a read error may explain. The gene calls are TRBV7-9 and TRBJ1-4; 8 positions agree with TRBD1. The CDR3 runs 15 residues. Germline CDR1 reads SEHNR; CDR2 reads FQNEAQ (reference sequence). The CDR3 DNA is TGTTCCAGCAGTCCGACGGGACAGGCTAATGAAAAACTGTTTTTT. It yields the protein CSSSPTGQANEKLFF. The full variable domain, its missing parts supplied by reference TRBV7-9 and TRBJ1-4, is DTGVSQNPRHKITKRGQNVTFRCDPISEHNRLYWYRQTLGQGPEFLTYFQNEAQLEKSRLLSDRFSAERPKGSFSTLEIQRTEQGDSAMYLCSSSPTGQANEKLFFGSGTQLSVL.

This chain uses TRBV19 with TRBJ2-1, with 10 bases matching TRBD2. CDR3 size: 14 residues. CDR1 LNHDA and CDR2 SQIVND come from the germline V gene (reference sequence). Trimming removed 4 bases from V and 9 bases from J; junction bases left unmatched: 6. The CDR3 here is CASSKTSGKGEQFF. The CDR3 DNA reads TGTGCCAGTAGTAAAACTAGCGGGAAGGGTGAGCAGTTCTTC.

The chain joins TRBV18 to TRBJ1-5; perhaps TRBD1 as D (5 bases). V was clipped by 1 base and J by 10 bases, with 20 bases between them. CDR3 size: 16 residues. Per the germline V gene, CDR1 is KGHSH and CDR2 is LQKENI. The CDR3 DNA is TGTGCCAGCTCACCACAGCGGGACCCTGACATTGGACCCCAGCATTTT. Translating gives CASSPQRDPDIGPQHF.